Listed below are T cell receptor beta chains from one sample, sequenced in a study of T cell repertoires in cytomegalovirus infection. In TCRdb, the reads were re-called with MiXCR into one record per CDR3 protein. This sample carries about 310,000 distinct CDR3 sequences, roughly 17% of them seen once, and the ten largest clones take 12%. The sample taken for sequencing was PBMCs. The origin of the receptors is a human donor in good health (CMV status not recorded). Some clones in this sample may be carry-over from other donors' samples. Each CDR3 is given with its conserved first and last residue. The D gene is left open where the match is weak. Not all rows give a size; the values are once, few, many and, for expanded clones, a class.

d_call	clone_size	j_call	v_call	cdr3_nt	cdr3_aa
.	many	TRBJ2-3	TRBV7-2	TGTGCCAGCCGTAGGGGTATAGGGCAGAGCACAGATACGCAGTATTTT	CASRRGIGQSTDTQYF
TRBD1	.	TRBJ1-6	TRBV28	TGTGCCAGCAGTTTCCGGGACAGGGGGCAATCACCCCTCCACTTT	CASSFRDRGQSPLHF
TRBD1	few	TRBJ2-7	TRBV2	TGTGCCAACCGCCGGGACAGGGACTACGAGCAGTACTTC	CANRRDRDYEQYF
TRBD1	few	TRBJ1-6	TRBV7-9	TGTGCCAGCAGCCCCCCGGGACAGAGATTCACCGGCCTCCACTTT	CASSPPGQRFTGLHF
.	many	TRBJ2-7	TRBV28	TGTGCCAGCACCACTGCCGGGACACCCCAGGCAAGTCCCTACGAGCAGTACTTC	CASTTAGTPQASPYEQYF
.	.	TRBJ1-2	TRBV6-5	TGTGCCAGCAGTTACAGGGTACCAGGCTATGGCTACACCTTC	CASSYRVPGYGYTF
.	few	TRBJ2-5	TRBV5-4	TGTGCCAGCAGCCGACAGAATTTGGAGACCCAGTACTTC	CASSRQNLETQYF
.	many	TRBJ1-5	TRBV12-3/TRBV12-4	TGTGCCAGCAGTTTAGTGCCGTTGGGGGCCGGCAATCAGCCCCAGCATTTT	CASSLVPLGAGNQPQHF
.	many	TRBJ2-2	TRBV27	TGTGCCAGCAGTTTGAGGGAGACGAACACCGGGGAGCTGTTTTTT	CASSLRETNTGELFF
.	many	TRBJ2-7	TRBV28	TGTGCCAGCAGTCGCCTTCCGGTGAGCTCCTACGAGCAGTACTTC	CASSRLPVSSYEQYF
TRBD1	.	TRBJ1-5	TRBV18	TGTGCCAGCTCACCGACAGGGGGCTACCAGCCCCAGCATTTT	CASSPTGGYQPQHF
.	many	TRBJ2-1	TRBV27	TGTGCCAGTTCCCCCGGGGACAATGAGCAGTTCTTC	CASSPGDNEQFF
.	many	TRBJ1-5	TRBV7-2	TGTGCCAGCAGCTTGGCTGGAAGCAATCAGCCCCAGCATTTT	CASSLAGSNQPQHF
TRBD1	many	TRBJ2-2	TRBV7-8	TGTGCCAGCAGCTGGGCCCGGGACAGGGCTAACACCGGGGAGCTGTTTTTT	CASSWARDRANTGELFF
.	many	TRBJ2-2	TRBV12-3/TRBV12-4	TGTGCCAGCAGTCTCAACGCTCCCAGGGTGGACGGGGAGCTGTTTTTT	CASSLNAPRVDGELFF
TRBD1	few	TRBJ2-2	TRBV5-5	TGTGCCAGCAGCGGGGGACAGTCCACCGGGGAGCTGTTTTTT	CASSGGQSTGELFF
TRBD2	many	TRBJ2-7	TRBV20-1	TGCAGTGCTACTAATGCCCTTAGCGGGGACTCCTACGAGCAGTACTTC	CSATNALSGDSYEQYF
.	.	TRBJ1-1	TRBV28	TGTGCCAGCAACCCGACGGCAGGACCGAACACTGAAGCTTTCTTT	CASNPTAGPNTEAFF
TRBD2	few	TRBJ2-5	TRBV3-1	TGTGCCAGCAGCCTACTAGCGGGGACACAAGAGACCCAGTACTTC	CASSLLAGTQETQYF
.	.	TRBJ1-3	TRBV15	TGTGCCACCAGCAGAGACCGGCAACTCGGAAACACCATATATTTT	CATSRDRQLGNTIYF
.	few	TRBJ2-5	TRBV20-1	TGCAGTGCTAGTTTTGCCCAAAGCTCTTCGCGGGAGACCCAGTACTTC	CSASFAQSSSRETQYF
TRBD2	few	TRBJ2-1	TRBV7-9	TGTGCCAGCAGCCGAGGGACTAGCGGGGGAGAGAATGAGCAGTTCTTC	CASSRGTSGGENEQFF
.	few	TRBJ2-3	TRBV12-3/TRBV12-4	TGTGCCAGCAGTTTTCCGACTAACACAGATACGCAGTATTTT	CASSFPTNTDTQYF
.	.	TRBJ2-7	TRBV6-1	TGTGCCAGCACCGACCTAGGTGTGTACGAGCAGTACTTC	CASTDLGVYEQYF
.	many	TRBJ2-5	TRBV12-3/TRBV12-4	TGTGCCAGCAGTTTCGGGCTCCCCCAAGAGACCCAGTACTTC	CASSFGLPQETQYF
.	.	TRBJ2-7	TRBV7-6	TGTGCCAGCAGCCGGACCGGGTCTAGCTCCTACGAGCAGTACTTC	CASSRTGSSSYEQYF
.	few	TRBJ1-4	TRBV18	TGTGCCAGCTCACGGGGACGCAGGGATGAAAAACTGTTTTTT	CASSRGRRDEKLFF
.	few	TRBJ2-7	TRBV5-5	TGTGCCAGCAGCTTTGCGCGTTACGAGCAGTACTTC	CASSFARYEQYF
.	once	TRBJ2-3	TRBV19	TGTGCCAGTAGTACCGCCCGGGACGGCACAGATACGCAGTATTTT	CASSTARDGTDTQYF
TRBD1	many	TRBJ1-2	TRBV7-2	TGTGCCAGCAGCTTAACGGCAGGGGGCGGAGGCTACACCTTC	CASSLTAGGGGYTF
TRBD1	few	TRBJ1-2	TRBV12-3/TRBV12-4	TGTGCCAGCAGTCCCGGGACAGGGACTTTAAGCTATGGCTACACCTTC	CASSPGTGTLSYGYTF
TRBD1	.	TRBJ2-7	TRBV28	TGTGCCAGCAGTTCCGCGACAGGGTCCTCCTCCTACGAGCAGTACTTC	CASSSATGSSSYEQYF
TRBD2	.	TRBJ2-5	TRBV11-2	TGTGCCAGCAGCTTAGGGAGCCTGGGAGGGTTGCAAGAGACCCAGTACTTC	CASSLGSLGGLQETQYF
.	many	TRBJ1-1	TRBV20-1	TGCAGTGCTACCCCAGCCAGGGGGAACACTGAAGCTTTCTTT	CSATPARGNTEAFF
TRBD1	many	TRBJ2-1	TRBV20-1	TGCAGTGCTATTAATTTCCTACAGGGGTTTGACAATGAGCAGTTCTTC	CSAINFLQGFDNEQFF
.	few	TRBJ2-1	TRBV28	TGTGCCAGCAGTTACACAGGAGCCCACAATGAGCAGTTCTTC	CASSYTGAHNEQFF
TRBD2	few	TRBJ2-3	TRBV20-1	TGCAGTGCTTCAAGACTAGCGGGGGGCCCTAGCACAGATACGCAGTATTTT	CSASRLAGGPSTDTQYF
.	.	TRBJ1-4	TRBV5-8	TGTGCCAGCAGCTTGGCCGGTTACGCCAGTGAAAAACTGTTTTTT	CASSLAGYASEKLFF
.	many	TRBJ2-1	TRBV6-1	TGTGCCAGCACCGAGGGGGGCAGGCTATTAAATGAGCAGTTCTTC	CASTEGGRLLNEQFF
.	many	TRBJ2-5	TRBV7-2	TGTGCCAGCAGCTTAAGGGTGGGGACGTCGTCGGGGGAGACCCAGTACTTC	CASSLRVGTSSGETQYF
.	.	TRBJ2-6	TRBV28	TGTGCCAGCACCACACTCGGCGGGGGACAGAAACCCTCTGGGGCCAACGTCCTGACTTTC	CASTTLGGGQKPSGANVLTF
TRBD1	few	TRBJ2-3	TRBV6-5	TGTGCCAGCAGCCAGGGGGCAACTACGCAGTATTTT	CASSQGATTQYF
.	.	TRBJ2-3	TRBV5-4	TGTGCCAGCAGCCGCGGCGGGGACAGCACCACAGATACGCAGTATTTT	CASSRGGDSTTDTQYF
.	.	TRBJ1-5	TRBV20-1	TGCAGTGCTAGAGATTCTGTGTCAGTCCAAAATCAGCCCCAGCATTTT	CSARDSVSVQNQPQHF
TRBD1	many	TRBJ1-1	TRBV7-2	TGTGCCAGCAGCCCCCTGTGGGGAGCGGGACAGGGGGGGAACACTGAAGCTTTCTTT	CASSPLWGAGQGGNTEAFF
.	few	TRBJ1-1	TRBV3-1	TGTGCCAGCAGCCAAGAAGGGGCTCCCTGGGAAAACATGAACACTGAAGCTTTCTTT	CASSQEGAPWENMNTEAFF
.	many	TRBJ1-1	TRBV19	TGTGCCAGTAGTATAGATCTTTCACAGTTCAACACTGAAGCTTTCTTT	CASSIDLSQFNTEAFF
TRBD2	.	TRBJ2-1	TRBV20-1	TGCAGTGCTGGGCCGATGACTAGCGCCTACAATGAGCAGTTCTTC	CSAGPMTSAYNEQFF
TRBD1	few	TRBJ1-5	TRBV2	TGTGCCAGCACTAACGGGCAGGGGGTACGCATAAATCAGCCCCAGCATTTT	CASTNGQGVRINQPQHF
.	.	TRBJ2-7	TRBV20-1	TGCAGTGCTAGAGCCATGGACAGACGCTACGAGCAGTACTTC	CSARAMDRRYEQYF
TRBD1	few	TRBJ2-7	TRBV6-6	TGTGCCAGCCGAAACACGGCAGGGGGCTACGAGCAGTACTTC	CASRNTAGGYEQYF
.	few	TRBJ2-4	TRBV7-2	TGTGCCAGCAGCTTAGTCGGTCTGGCAGACAAAAAAAACATTCAGTACTTC	CASSLVGLADKKNIQYF
.	many	TRBJ2-7	TRBV7-2	TGTGCCAGCAGCTTAGTATCGGGGGAGGCCTACGAGCAGTACTTC	CASSLVSGEAYEQYF
TRBD1	.	TRBJ2-1	TRBV9	TGTGCCAGCAGCGTAGTTTCTCTGGTCGGGCCCAGGGGGTATTCTGACTCCTACAATGAGCAGTTCTTC	CASSVVSLVGPRGYSDSYNEQFF
TRBD1	.	TRBJ1-2	TRBV19	TGTGCCAGTACGGAGGACAGGCCGAACTATGGCTACACCTTC	CASTEDRPNYGYTF
.	few	TRBJ2-1	TRBV7-3	TGTGCCAGCAGCTTAGGCCGGACGCAGGCCGAGCAGTTCTTC	CASSLGRTQAEQFF